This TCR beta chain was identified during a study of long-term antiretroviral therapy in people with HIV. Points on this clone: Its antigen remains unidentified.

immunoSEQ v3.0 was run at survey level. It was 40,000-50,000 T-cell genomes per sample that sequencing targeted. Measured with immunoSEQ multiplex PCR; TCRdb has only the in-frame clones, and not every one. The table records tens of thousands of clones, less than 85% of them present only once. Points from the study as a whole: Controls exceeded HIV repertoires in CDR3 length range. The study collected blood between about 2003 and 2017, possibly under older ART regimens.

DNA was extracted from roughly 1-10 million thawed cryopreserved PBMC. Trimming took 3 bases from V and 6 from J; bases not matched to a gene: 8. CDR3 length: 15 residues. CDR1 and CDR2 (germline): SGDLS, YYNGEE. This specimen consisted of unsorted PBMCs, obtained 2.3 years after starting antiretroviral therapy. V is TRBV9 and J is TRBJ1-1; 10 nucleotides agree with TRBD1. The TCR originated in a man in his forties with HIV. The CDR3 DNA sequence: TGTGCCAGCAGCGGGGATATGGGGACAGGGGCTGAAGCTTTCTTT. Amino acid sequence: CASSGDMGTGAEAFF.